This T cell receptor beta chain was captured by sequencing in a study of T cells in Graves' hyperthyroidism and ophthalmopathy (dated by TCRdb to between 2019 and 2020). Broadly, across the study: Peripheral blood was sampled at the time of initial diagnosis, prior to any treatment. TCR V-J signatures able to tell the groups apart were searched for in a discovery cohort of 90 to 100 patients, of whom roughly 42 had Graves' ophthalmopathy and roughly 57 had stable Graves' hyperthyroidism. Prospective prediction of ophthalmopathy was tested in an independent validation cohort consisting of fewer than 20 hyperthyroidism patients and 15 to 17 patients who later progressed to ophthalmopathy. The roughly 100 discovery patients were randomly divided into training and test sets at a 7:3 ratio. The study also compared thyroid tissue and blood T-cell repertoires from 6 or 7 Graves' hyperthyroidism patients. Once sampling was done, hyperthyroidism patients were given methimazole at a starting dose of 30 mg daily, whereas ophthalmopathy patients were given high-dose intravenous methylprednisolone. The paper describes TCR Vbeta CDR3 sequencing of 135 peripheral blood samples, made up of some 42 ophthalmopathy patients, 70 to 80 hyperthyroidism patients and 17 progressor patients. Study-level results and caveats: Ophthalmopathy was separated from stable hyperthyroidism by a 13 V-J signature model, with roughly 88% sensitivity and about 81% specificity obtained in cross-validation and 80%/75% obtained in testing. Most expanded thyroid clonotypes (frequency above 0.001) were also detected in blood, a finding suggesting that blood repertoires may reflect thyroid immune responses. No statistical method was used to fix the sample size in advance, and group allocation was not hidden from the investigators. In validation, the model predicted progression to ophthalmopathy with roughly 70% sensitivity and around 72% specificity, a median of 6.5 months before onset.

Note on this clonotype: Its cognate antigen has yet to be identified. This may come from a read error, since a much larger clone is one base off.

TCR beta CDR3 regions were amplified from RNA transcripts. For the first round of RT-PCR on the TCR CDR3, the HTBI primer set was used together with the Qiagen OneStep RT-PCR kit. Libraries were constructed in a second round of multiplex PCR, after which size selection and purification were carried out. Paired-end sequencing of the libraries was performed with 100 bp reads on an Illumina HiSeq2000. The study's processing was this. SOAPnuke was used to process the raw data, throwing out any read that contained adapters or uncalled bases, had a mean Phred below 15, or lacked an exact constant-primer or identifier match. COPE v1.2.5 was used to merge high-quality paired reads, and clonotypes were defined as unique nucleotide sequences. MiTCR v1.1 was used to align the clonotypes against IMGT TRBV, TRBD and TRBJ reference segments. The analysis included only V-J combinations with a frequency above 0.0001, which together covered about 99% of the repertoires. The TCS score was defined as the ratio of F50 (clonal expansion) to E x V (chaos), calculated using BLOSUM62-based TCRdist between CDR3 peptides within each V-J. Welch's t-statistics and random forest reduced 500 to 650 V-J features to about 13, which were used in a naive Bayes classifier (R e1071). The public reads were reanalyzed by TCRdb: fastp trimming at Q25, MiXCR alignment, in-frame beta chains only. Records with the same CDR3 protein are collapsed into one entry carrying the most frequent genes and DNA. TCRdb, not the original authors, processed these V and J calls. The sample yields around 380,000 distinct CDR3 sequences; approximately 13% were counted once. The ten largest clones capture about a fifth of the sample.

Hyperthyroidism patients were newly diagnosed, had a disease duration of under 2 months, and were aged 18 to 65 years. Patients with uncontrolled infections, other autoimmune diseases, pregnancy or lactation were excluded. Diagnoses relied on clinical symptoms, serum thyroxine and TRAb, thyroid ultrasound and orbital computed tomography. Blood from progressor patients was drawn when they were first diagnosed with hyperthyroidism, before any ophthalmopathy symptoms appeared. Ficoll-Paque density gradient centrifugation was used to isolate PBMCs from under 11 ml of fresh peripheral blood. Progressor patients were initially diagnosed with Graves' hyperthyroidism and developed ophthalmopathy during follow-up. Total RNA was extracted with Trizol reagent, and quality was checked on an Agilent 2100 Bioanalyzer. Trimming takes 3 bases from V and 1 base from J, and the germline ends sit 8 bases apart. CDR1 and CDR2, looked up from the germline V gene (reference sequence), are MNHEY and SMNVEV. The CDR3 holds 14 amino acids from the cysteine to the phenylalanine. CDR3 DNA only is kept here, 42 bases in frame from base 1.

The source is a man aged 25 to 40 with Graves' hyperthyroidism that later progressed to Graves' ophthalmopathy. The material sequenced was blood. This receptor chain uses TRBV27 and TRBJ2-3; no D gene is confidently identified. The CDR3 here reads CASSFPEGTDTQYF. The DNA reads TGTGCCAGCAGTTTTCCAGAGGGCACAGATACGCAGTATTTT.